This T cell receptor (beta chain) was profiled in a study of low-dose radiotherapy and immunotherapy resistance in tumors. Time point reported: before trial treatment. Eligible patients bore advanced solid tumors devoid of tumor-infiltrating lymphocytes. With TRAV- and TRBV-specific primers, first-strand cDNA was made, covering the alpha and beta chains. TCR amplification used approximately 19 PCR cycles, a constant-region primer and a V-primer adapter. In vitro transcription served to amplify the mRNA that had been isolated. TCRdb reprocessed the reads via MiXCR and lists one record per CDR3 protein. In the table there are 60,000 to 75,000 distinct CDR3 sequences, 26% of which are singletons. V lost 2 bases, J lost 2 bases, and 14 bases lay in between. The germline V gene encodes CDR1 SGHDT and CDR2 YYEEEE. The CDR3 is 16 amino acids. Ten or more counts support this clonotype.

This sample comprised PBMCs, obtained before treatment. The receptor comes from a male donor with rectosigmoid adenocarcinoma. J is TRBJ1-5 and V is TRBV5-6, with D hard to call. The CDR3 protein is CASSFYSVYGNQPQHF. Written as DNA, the CDR3 is TGTGCCAGCAGCTTCTATTCTGTGTATGGCAATCAGCCCCAGCATTTT.